This entry lists 5 T cell receptor beta chains sequenced from one sample in a study of blood T cell repertoires in COVID-19. TCRdb's copy holds only in-frame clones and misses some; the assay was immunoSEQ multiplex PCR. Here the sample spans roughly 260,000 clones, 82% being singletons. The source material was peripheral blood. Receptor source: a woman aged 70-85 years with acute or convalescent COVID-19.

The V gene is TRBV3-1 (or the pseudogene TRBV3-2), the J gene TRBJ1-1, with D maybe TRBD1 (6 bases). Deletions cut 9 bases from V and 4 bases from J, with 24 bases between. The germline V gene has CDR1 LGHDT and CDR2 YNNKEL (reference sequence). The CDR3 length is 16 residues. The CDR3 protein is CASSDRSGGIGTEAFF. As DNA, the CDR3 is TGTGCCAGTTCGGATCGCAGCGGGGGCATAGGCACTGAAGCTTTCTTT.

V gene TRBV9 combines with J gene TRBJ2-7; D not certain. V lost 0 bases to trimming and J lost 0 bases, with 7 bases between them. The CDR3 contains 14 residues. Germline values: CDR1 SGDLS, CDR2 YYNGEE. The CDR3 DNA reads as TGTGCCAGCAGCGTAGGTAGTCTCTCCTACGAGCAGTACTTC. Amino acid sequence: CASSVGSLSYEQYF.

This chain joins TRBV7-9 and TRBJ1-1, with D maybe TRBD1 (5 bases). CDR3 length: 15 residues. From germline, CDR1 is SEHNR and CDR2 FQNEAQ (reference sequence). V was shortened by 5 bases and J by 1 base, with 14 bases between the two germline ends. This chain's CDR3 is CASSLEGLKNTEAFF. In DNA, the CDR3 is TGTGCCAGCAGCCTAGAGGGGCTCAAGAACACTGAAGCTTTCTTT.

This rearrangement joins TRBV4-3 to TRBJ2-6; D might be TRBD2 (6 bases). The CDR3 is 20 residues long. V was clipped by 1 base and J by 2 bases, with 21 bases between them. Germline lookup yields CDR1 LGHNA and CDR2 YSLEER. The CDR3 bases are TGCGCCAGCAGCCAAGCCCTAGGGTCGGCGGGGATGGCTGGGGCCAACGTCCTGACTTTC. It codes for CASSQALGSAGMAGANVLTF.

The chain couples TRBV4-1 to TRBJ1-2; D not resolved. The V end lost 1 base, the J end lost 4 bases, and 13 bases lay between the germline ends. This CDR3 is 15 amino acids long. Germline V CDR1 and CDR2: MGHRA, YSYEKL. DNA for the CDR3: TGCGCCAGCAGCCAAGGGGCGGGAGGCTTCTATGGCTACACCTTC. It yields the protein CASSQGAGGFYGYTF.